The rows below give T cell receptor beta chains drawn from one sample of a study of OX40 agonist ivuxolimab in advanced cancers. Produced via immunoSEQ multiplex PCR; TCRdb's table is partial and in-frame only. Of about 59,000 clones in the sample, 83% are singletons; the top ten hold about 0.75%. The source was CD4+ or CD8+ T cells sorted from blood, collected in a trial of the OX40 agonist ivuxolimab. The receptor source for this set is an adult with an advanced solid tumor such as melanoma, head and neck, liver or kidney cancer. The CDR3 runs from the conserved cysteine through the conserved F or W. The D gene is left open where the match is weak. The size entry is marked missing in some rows and otherwise reads once, few, many or a size class.

j_call d_call v_call clone_size cdr3_nt cdr3_aa
TRBJ1-3 . TRBV30 . TGTGCCTGGAGTATCCTGGCTTCAGGAAACACCATATATTTT CAWSILASGNTIYF
TRBJ2-5 TRBD2 TRBV11-2 . TGTGCCAGCAGCTTAGGTCGTAGCGGGTACCAAGAGACCCAGTACTTC CASSLGRSGYQETQYF
TRBJ2-1 TRBD2 TRBV4-2 . TGTGCCAGCACAAGAGGGACTAGCGGGATCAATGAGCAGTTCTTC CASTRGTSGINEQFF
TRBJ2-7 . TRBV6-1 . TGTGCCAGCAGTCCTACTACCCGGCTTTACGAGCAGTACTTC CASSPTTRLYEQYF
TRBJ1-1 . TRBV7-2 . TGTGCCAGCAGCTTAGAAGCTTCGGCCACTGAAGCTTTCTTT CASSLEASATEAFF
TRBJ2-1 TRBD2 TRBV6-5 . TGTGCCAGCAGTTACTCAGAGGGCGGGGGACCCAATGAGCAGTTCTTC CASSYSEGGGPNEQFF
TRBJ2-4 . TRBV6-1 . TGTGCCAGCAGCAGTACGGGGGCCAAAAACATTCAGTACTTC CASSSTGAKNIQYF
TRBJ1-2 . TRBV6-1 . TGTGCCAGCACGCCCAGCCAAACTTATGGCTACACCTTC CASTPSQTYGYTF
TRBJ2-3 TRBD1 TRBV9 . TGTGCCAGCAGAGGGACAGGCACAGATACGCAGTATTTT CASRGTGTDTQYF
TRBJ1-2 . TRBV2 . TGTGCCAGCAGTGAAATGGGGAATGGCTACACCTTC CASSEMGNGYTF
TRBJ1-1 TRBD1 TRBV28 . TGTGCCAGCAGTTTCAGGGGGAAGAACACTGAAGCTTTCTTT CASSFRGKNTEAFF
TRBJ2-1 TRBD2 TRBV19 . TGTGCCAGTACTAACAAAGGCGGGAGCTCCTACAATGAGCAGTTCTTC CASTNKGGSSYNEQFF
TRBJ2-2 . TRBV7-2 . TGTGCCAGCAGCTTAGTGATCCAGGGGACCGGGGAGCTGTTTTTT CASSLVIQGTGELFF
TRBJ1-2 TRBD1 TRBV4-1 . TGCGCCAGCACCCGCTCGGTGGGCCTCACAGGGGATCATGGCTACACCTTC CASTRSVGLTGDHGYTF
TRBJ1-5 . TRBV20-1 . TGCAGTGCTGGGGGAGGGCAGCCCCAGCATTTT CSAGGGQPQHF
TRBJ1-3 . TRBV11-2 . TGTGCCAGCAGCTACTGGTTGGTTTCTGGAAACACCATATATTTT CASSYWLVSGNTIYF
TRBJ2-7 . TRBV5-6 once TGTGCCAGCAGCTTACAGGGCTTAGGCGAGCAGTACTTC CASSLQGLGEQYF
TRBJ2-1 . TRBV27 . TGTGCCAGCAGTCTAGTACAGGGACGCTCCTACAATGAGCAGTTCTTC CASSLVQGRSYNEQFF
TRBJ1-4 . TRBV6-1 once TGTGCCAGCATAGAAGGAACTACTAATGAAAAACTGTTTTTT CASIEGTTNEKLFF
TRBJ1-2 . TRBV5-1 . TGCGCCAGCAGACGTGAACCCTCCAACTATGGCTACACCTTC CASRREPSNYGYTF
TRBJ2-5 . TRBV5-1 . TGCGCCAGCAGCTTGGCCGGGATGGGGACCCAGTACTTC CASSLAGMGTQYF
TRBJ2-1 . TRBV20-1 . TGCAGTGCCCTCAACAATGAGCAGTTCTTC CSALNNEQFF
TRBJ2-7 TRBD1 TRBV5-8 . TGTGCCAGCAGCTTGGGGGACAGGGTTCTTTACGAGCAGTACTTC CASSLGDRVLYEQYF
TRBJ1-5 . TRBV10-3 . TGTGCCATCAGTGAGTCAGGTTCGGTGAGGAAACAGCCCCAGCATTTT CAISESGSVRKQPQHF
TRBJ1-2 . TRBV14 . TGTGCCAGCAGCCAGGGGAGGGTCTTCCCTGGAGGCTATGGCTACACCTTC CASSQGRVFPGGYGYTF
TRBJ1-5 . TRBV6-1 . TGTGCCAGCAGTGAGCCGCCCCAGCATTTT CASSEPPQHF
TRBJ1-3 . TRBV30 . TGTGCCTGGAGTGTAACGCTCGATTTCTCTGGAAACACCATATATTTT CAWSVTLDFSGNTIYF
TRBJ2-3 . TRBV5-4 . TGTGCCAGCAGCTTGGAGACTAGTACGGGTACGCAGTATTTT CASSLETSTGTQYF
TRBJ2-1 TRBD2 TRBV12-5 . TGTGCTAGTGGAACGGGAGGATTAAATGCGCAGTTCTTC CASGTGGLNAQFF
TRBJ1-6 . TRBV5-4 medium-sized TGTGCCAGCAGCTTGGGGTCAGAAGGCTCACCCCTCCACTTT CASSLGSEGSPLHF
TRBJ2-2 . TRBV7-6 . TGTGCCAGCAGCCGGGGGCCGGGGGCCGGGACCGGGGAGCTGTTTTTT CASSRGPGAGTGELFF
TRBJ2-3 . TRBV21-1 . TGTGCCAGCAGCAAATTTGCGGGAGGGCCGGGGTGCACAGATACGCAGTATTTT CASSKFAGGPGCTDTQYF
TRBJ2-5 . TRBV7-2 . TGTGCCAGCAGCATTCGGGTCCAAGAGACCCAGTACTTC CASSIRVQETQYF
TRBJ2-7 . TRBV25-1 . TGTGCCAGCAGTGAATTGGACAGAACCTACGAGCAGTACTTC CASSELDRTYEQYF
TRBJ1-5 . TRBV11-3 . TGTGCCAGCAGCTCAAGGCATTCTCGCAACCAGCCCCAGCATTTT CASSSRHSRNQPQHF
TRBJ2-5 TRBD2 TRBV2 . TGTGCCAGCAGGAAGCGGGAGGACCAAGAGACCCAGTACTTC CASRKREDQETQYF
TRBJ1-1 . TRBV6-6 . TGTGCCATCAATACAAGGCCGAACACTGAAGCTTTCTTT CAINTRPNTEAFF
TRBJ2-1 TRBD2 TRBV7-2 once TGTGCCAGCAGCGAGCCGGCTAGCGGGGGATATTGGTCCTACAATGAGCAGTTCTTC CASSEPASGGYWSYNEQFF
TRBJ2-1 . TRBV20-1 . TGCAGTGCTAGAGCTGGGACTCCTCAGTTCTTC CSARAGTPQFF
TRBJ2-2 TRBD2 TRBV2 once TGTGCCAGCAGTGAAGGGACGGGAGGGCCCTGGACCGGGGAGCTGTTTTTT CASSEGTGGPWTGELFF
TRBJ1-1 . TRBV10-3 . TGTGCCGTCCAACAGAGCTTGAACACTGAAGCTTTCTTT CAVQQSLNTEAFF
TRBJ2-3 . TRBV5-1 few TGCGCCAGCAGCTTGATGGGGGGCCCTACAGATACGCAGTATTTT CASSLMGGPTDTQYF
TRBJ2-5 TRBD1 TRBV5-1 . TGCGCCAGCAGCCGAACAGGGGTGGGAGAGACCCAGTACTTC CASSRTGVGETQYF
TRBJ2-1 TRBD2 TRBV6-1 . TGTGCCAGCAGTGCAATCTCGACCGGGACTAGCGGGAGTACGAAGCAGTTCTTC CASSAISTGTSGSTKQFF
TRBJ2-1 . TRBV9 . TGTGCCAGCAGCGTAGGGGAACGTGAGCAGTTCTTC CASSVGEREQFF
TRBJ2-7 TRBD1 TRBV5-5 . TGTGCCAGCAGCTTATTGGACAGGGAGAACTTC CASSLLDRENF
TRBJ2-5 . TRBV11-2 . TGTGCCAGCAGCCAGGGGGCGGCTAGCGGCCTCCAAGAGACCCAGTACTTC CASSQGAASGLQETQYF
TRBJ1-2 . TRBV5-1 once TGCGCCAGCAGCCCTACCTCGACAGCGCTCTATGGCTACACCTTC CASSPTSTALYGYTF
TRBJ2-7 . TRBV5-4 . TGTGCCAGCAGCCGAGGGGGAACCTACGAGCAGTACTTC CASSRGGTYEQYF
TRBJ2-3 . TRBV5-1 once TGCGCCAGCAGCTTGGAAGTTCTAACCAGCACAGATACGCAGTATTTT CASSLEVLTSTDTQYF
TRBJ2-7 . TRBV28 . TGTGCCAGCAGTTTGGCCCCCTGGGCAAAACCCTCCTACGAGCAGTACTTC CASSLAPWAKPSYEQYF
TRBJ2-1 . TRBV2 . TGTGCCAGCCGAAGACAGGGACTTCCTACTGGTGAGCAGTTCTTC CASRRQGLPTGEQFF
TRBJ2-1 . TRBV5-4 once TGTGCCAGCAGCTTGTCCGGGGCCTCCTACAATGAGCAGTTCTTC CASSLSGASYNEQFF
TRBJ1-1 TRBD1 TRBV7-9 . TGTGCCAGCAGCTCAACCGGACAGGGAGGCACTGAAGCTTTCTTT CASSSTGQGGTEAFF
TRBJ1-1 . TRBV2 once TGTGCCAGCAGGGAGCAGGGAATCAACACTGAAGCTTTCTTT CASREQGINTEAFF
TRBJ1-2 . TRBV5-4 . TGTGCCAGCAGCTTGGTCGGCAGGGAAAATGGCTACACCTTC CASSLVGRENGYTF
TRBJ2-1 TRBD1 TRBV10-3 . TGTGCCATCAAGTGGACAGGGGCGGGCAATGAGCAGTTCTTC CAIKWTGAGNEQFF
TRBJ1-3 TRBD1 TRBV6-6 . TGTGCCAGCAAACTTGACAGGGCTGGAAACACCATATATTTT CASKLDRAGNTIYF